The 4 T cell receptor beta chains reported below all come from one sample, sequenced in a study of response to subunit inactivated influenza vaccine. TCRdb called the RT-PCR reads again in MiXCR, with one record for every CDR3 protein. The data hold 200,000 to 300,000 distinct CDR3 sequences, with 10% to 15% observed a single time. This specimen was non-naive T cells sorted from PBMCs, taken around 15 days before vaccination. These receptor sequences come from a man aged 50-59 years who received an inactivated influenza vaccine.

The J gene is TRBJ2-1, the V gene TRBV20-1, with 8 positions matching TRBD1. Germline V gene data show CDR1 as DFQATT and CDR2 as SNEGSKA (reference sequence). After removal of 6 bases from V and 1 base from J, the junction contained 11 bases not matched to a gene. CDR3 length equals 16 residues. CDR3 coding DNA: TGCAGTGCCGAACGGACAGGGAGGTGGTCCTACAATGAGCAGTTCTTC. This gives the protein CSAERTGRWSYNEQFF.

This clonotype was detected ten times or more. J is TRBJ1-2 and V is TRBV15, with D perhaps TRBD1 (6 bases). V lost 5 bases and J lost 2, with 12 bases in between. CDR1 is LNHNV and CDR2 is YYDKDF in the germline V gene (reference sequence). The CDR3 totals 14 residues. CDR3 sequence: CATSSEGGNYGYTF. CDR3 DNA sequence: TGTGCCACCAGCTCCGAGGGGGGAAACTATGGCTACACCTTC.

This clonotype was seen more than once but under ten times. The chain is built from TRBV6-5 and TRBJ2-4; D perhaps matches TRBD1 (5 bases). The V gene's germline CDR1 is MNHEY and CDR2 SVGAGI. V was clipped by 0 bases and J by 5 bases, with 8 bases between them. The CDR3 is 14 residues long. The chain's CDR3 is CASSYSLTENIQYF. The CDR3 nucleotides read TGTGCCAGCAGTTACTCGCTGACAGAAAACATTCAGTACTTC.

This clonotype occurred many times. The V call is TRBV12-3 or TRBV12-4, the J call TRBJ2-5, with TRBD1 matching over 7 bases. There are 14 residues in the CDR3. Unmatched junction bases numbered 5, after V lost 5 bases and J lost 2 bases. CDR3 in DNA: TGTGCCAGCAGTCAGTGGGACAGTCAAGAGACCCAGTACTTC. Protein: CASSQWDSQETQYF.